The present TCR beta chain was sequenced within a study of patients and donors after allogeneic stem cell transplantation. The germline gives CDR1 DFQATT, CDR2 SNEGSKA (reference sequence). Trimming pared 4 bases from V and 2 bases from J, leaving 12 bases between. The CDR3 loop spans 14 amino acids. One entry per CDR3 protein results from TCRdb running MiXCR on the RT-PCR reads. This sample yields fewer than 5,000 distinct CDR3 sequences, of which roughly a sixth are seen a single time; 76% belongs to the top ten. This clonotype has a count of ten or more. The specimen was blood, either unsorted or a sorted T cell fraction (not recorded which). This chain joins TRBV20-1 and TRBJ1-5; D may be TRBD1 (5 bases). This TCR was sampled from a human donor who was either an allogeneic HSCT recipient or a stem cell or donor lymphocyte infusion donor (not recorded which). It is not recorded whose cells these are; they may come from a transplant donor. The CDR3, as DNA: TGCAGTGCTACACAGGATCGGGGCAATCAGCCCCAGCATTTT. It yields the protein CSATQDRGNQPQHF.